The clone carrying this T cell receptor beta chain has more than one count but fewer than ten. The antigen remains unidentified. This record belongs to a study of T-cell memory formation after mild COVID-19. Study findings and constraints: Clones contracting day 15 to 85 were balanced CD4/CD8; later expanders leaned CD4+. Some clones that responded turned up in pre-infection memory, which suggests that cross-reactive memory joined in. Nothing showed for sure that second-wave clones peaking on day 37 were SARS-CoV-2 specific.

This CDR3 is built from 16 residues. Trimming took off 1 base at V and 1 base at J, with 13 bases between the two ends. Germline CDR1 reads SGHDN; CDR2 reads FVKESK. Constant-segment primers served in 5'RACE that generated TCR alpha and TCR beta cDNA libraries bearing sample barcodes and UMIs. A single record per CDR3 protein comes from TCRdb applying MiXCR to the 5' RACE reads. Of approximately 580,000 distinct CDR3 sequences detected, roughly 20% appear once; the ten largest clones hold 12%. What was sequenced was PBMCs or a T cell subset sorted from them (not recorded which). V usage is TRBV14 and J usage is TRBJ1-1, with D perhaps TRBD1 (5 bases). The clonotype comes from an adult woman who had mild COVID-19 (a few samples of this study predate the infection). Cell type and time point are not known. CDR3 amino acids: CASSQGGGVRNTEAFF. CDR3 bases: TGTGCCAGCAGCCAAGGCGGGGGTGTACGGAACACTGAAGCTTTCTTT.